These 14 T cell receptor beta chains share one sample of origin, sequenced in a study of early T cells in non-severe SARS-CoV-2 infection. TCRdb independently ran MiXCR on the 5' RACE reads; one entry per CDR3 protein. The sample has tens of thousands of distinct CDR3 sequences, under 8.5% seen once. The sample here was whole blood, taken at baseline. Source of these receptors: an adult who was a healthcare worker with PCR-confirmed SARS-CoV-2 infection or an uninfected control (not recorded which).

This clonotype appeared many times. V gene TRBV7-9 combines with J gene TRBJ2-2; no firm D call. Trimming shortened V by 7 bases and J by 0 bases, and 15 bases separated the two germline ends. The CDR3 is made up of 16 amino acids. Germline V gives CDR1 SEHNR, CDR2 FQNEAQ (reference sequence). CDR3 in amino acids: CASTPPREANTGELFF. In nucleotides, the CDR3 is TGTGCCAGCACCCCGCCCCGAGAGGCGAACACCGGGGAGCTGTTTTTT.

There are a few counts of this clonotype. V is TRBV5-1 and J is TRBJ1-3; the match to TRBD1 covers 8 bases. After removal of 4 bases from V and 2 bases from J, the junction contained 8 bases not matched to a gene. The CDR3 is 16 residues long. Germline CDR1 is SGHRS and CDR2 is YFSETQ. The CDR3 region has the DNA TGCGCCAGCAGCGAAAGACAGGGGACGGCTGGAAACACCATATATTTT. The encoded protein is CASSERQGTAGNTIYF.

This clonotype was seen many times. The chain is built from TRBV20-1 and TRBJ1-5, with 7 bases fitting TRBD1. Trimming removed 5 bases from V and 0 bases from J; junction bases left unmatched: 7. This CDR3 is built from 15 residues. In germline, CDR1 is DFQATT, CDR2 SNEGSKA (reference sequence). The CDR3 region is CSAPQGGNSNQPQHF. DNA for the CDR3: TGCAGTGCTCCCCAGGGGGGGAATAGCAATCAGCCCCAGCATTTT.

This clonotype has ten or more counts. The chain joins TRBV12-3 or TRBV12-4 to TRBJ2-5; TRBD2 might be the D (6 bases). Trimming took 6 bases from V and 7 from J, leaving 18 bases between them. This CDR3 has 14 residues. CDR3: CASSLPRDPRTQYF. For the CDR3, the DNA is TGTGCCAGCAGCCTCCCGCGGGACCCAAGGACCCAGTACTTC.

This clonotype was counted many times. As DNA, the CDR3 is TGTGCCAGCAGTTTCTATCCCGGGAAGACCTACGAGCAGTACTTC. Translation: CASSFYPGKTYEQYF. J is TRBJ2-7 and V is TRBV12-3 or TRBV12-4, with D possibly being TRBD2 (5 bases). The CDR3 contains 15 residues. The V end was cut by 3 bases, the J end by 2 bases, with 14 bases between.

The chain links TRBV28 to TRBJ2-7; a possible D gene is TRBD2 (5 bases). V dropped 6 bases and J dropped 0 bases, with 18 bases sitting between them. The CDR3 covers 16 residues. CDR1 is MDHEN and CDR2 is SYDVKM in the germline V gene. The CDR3 spells CASSPDTGVGSYEQYF. The CDR3 coding sequence is TGTGCCAGCAGCCCAGACACCGGGGTAGGCTCCTACGAGCAGTACTTC.

This clonotype was seen repeatedly, ten times or more. The chain couples TRBV25-1 to TRBJ1-2, with 11 bases identical to TRBD1. V was clipped by 1 base and J by 8 bases; unmatched bases: 6. The CDR3 length is 15 residues. Germline V CDR1 and CDR2: MGHDK, SYGVNS. DNA for the CDR3: TGTGCCAGCAGTGAATTCGGGACAGGGGGTCGGGGCTACACCTTC. Residues: CASSEFGTGGRGYTF.

Concerning this clonotype: Being one base from a much bigger clone, this may be a read error. This is likely a read error, given that the CDR3 carries no conserved phenylalanine or tryptophan at its end. The chain has TRBV4-2 and TRBJ2-7; D call uncertain. CDR1 and CDR2 (germline): LGHNA, YNFKEQ. Trimming took 4 bases from V and 1 from J, leaving 11 bases between them. The CDR3 is made up of 14 amino acids. The CDR3 sequence is CASSLDGLSYEQYL. The CDR3 bases are TGTGCCAGCAGCCTCGACGGCCTATCCTACGAGCAGTACTTA.

This clonotype occurred many times. This chain uses TRBV7-3 with TRBJ2-3, with a tentative D call TRBD1 (6 bases). V lost 5 bases and J 2 bases, leaving 11 bases between the germline ends. Germline V gene data show CDR1 as SGHTA and CDR2 as FQGTGA. The CDR3 contains 14 residues. The CDR3 coding sequence is TGTGCCAGCAGCCCGGGACAAGCCACAGATACGCAGTATTTT. Residues: CASSPGQATDTQYF.

This clonotype was seen ten or more times. This chain links TRBV6-4 with TRBJ2-7, with D hard to call. The germline V gene encodes CDR1 MRHNA and CDR2 SNTAGT. The V end lost 6 bases, the J end lost 2 bases, and 23 bases lay between the germline ends. There are 17 residues in the CDR3. CDR3 DNA: TGTGCCAGCAGAGTGACCGAAGGACGTAGGATAACCTACGAGCAGTACTTC. Its translation is CASRVTEGRRITYEQYF.

This clonotype showed up many times. The V gene is TRBV7-2, the J gene TRBJ2-7; D is ambiguous. The V end lost 0 bases, the J end lost 3 bases, and 9 bases lay between the germline ends. Germline V gene data show CDR1 as SGHTA and CDR2 as FQGNSA. The CDR3 has 14 amino acids. The CDR3 loop is CASSLAERLYEQYF. The CDR3 DNA is TGTGCCAGCAGCTTAGCAGAACGGCTCTACGAGCAGTACTTC.

This clonotype came up a few times. One junction end does not reproduce the germline sequence, and a read error may be involved. The V and J genes are TRBV9 and TRBJ2-5; D is perhaps TRBD2 (6 bases). Germline CDR1 is SGDLS and CDR2 is YYNGEE. The CDR3 has 11 amino acids. The CDR3 is CASSNAGPTSF. In DNA form, the CDR3 reads TGTGCCAGCAGCAATGCGGGACCTACTTCCTTC.

This clonotype was detected a few times. The chain has TRBV7-9 and TRBJ1-1, with TRBD1 matching 7 bases. CDR3 length: 12 residues. The V gene's germline CDR1 is SEHNR and CDR2 FQNEAQ (reference sequence). Trimming cost V 5 bases and J 4 bases; bases outside gene matches: 1. Here the CDR3 reads CASSEGATEAFF. The CDR3 DNA reads as TGTGCCAGCAGCGAGGGGGCCACTGAAGCTTTCTTT.

J is TRBJ2-5 and V is TRBV27; the D is unclear. This CDR3 is built from 13 residues. Germline lookup yields CDR1 MNHEY and CDR2 SMNVEV (reference sequence). V was trimmed by 5 bases and J by 2 bases, leaving 9 bases between them. CDR3 sequence reads: CASSPIRQETQYF. The CDR3, as DNA: TGTGCCAGCAGTCCGATTCGGCAAGAGACCCAGTACTTC.